The subject of this entry is one T cell receptor (beta chain). Per the authors' pipeline: From reference gene primer amplification, estimates of nucleated cell counts were derived. TCRdb's copy holds only in-frame clones and misses some; the assay was immunoSEQ multiplex PCR. Clonal size and the V and J genes are those of that table, whereas D and trimming came from the DNA. The sample holds 270,000 or so clones, roughly four fifths seen once. This sample stems from a study of blood T cell repertoires in COVID-19. For the study at large: COVID-19 samples from acute and convalescent phases originated in the United States, Italy and Spain. Nucleic acid was either cDNA or gDNA, and it came from T cells, B-cell-depleted T cells, or PBMCs.

This clonotype originated in a woman in her fifties or sixties who had recovered from COVID-19. Sample: peripheral blood.

The CDR3 region is CASSSPGQVLNQPQHF. The CDR3 nucleotides are TGTGCCAGCAGTTCCCCGGGACAGGTGCTCAATCAGCCCCAGCATTTT. This chain connects TRBV6-2 or TRBV6-3 to TRBJ1-5, with TRBD1 identical over 8 bases. Unmatched junction bases numbered 8, after V lost 4 bases and J lost 3 bases. The CDR3 sequence is 16 residues long. CDR1 is MNHEY, CDR2 SVGEGT, per germline.